This entry lists 20 T cell receptor beta chains sequenced from one sample in a study of blood T cell repertoires in COVID-19. Sequenced by immunoSEQ multiplex PCR; TCRdb stores in-frame clones only, minus some. Of a few hundred thousand clones in the sample, roughly 84% were seen once. Sequencing was carried out using peripheral blood. These receptors came from a woman aged 18-30 years with acute or convalescent COVID-19.

CDR3 sequence reads: CASSYSTGDFEQYF. In DNA, the CDR3 is TGTGCCAGCAGTTACTCGACAGGGGATTTTGAGCAGTACTTC. J is TRBJ2-7 and V is TRBV6-5; TRBD1 agrees at 8 bases. Germline trimming cut 0 bases from V and 7 bases from J; bases unmatched to any gene: 5. CDR1 and CDR2 (germline): MNHEY, SVGAGI. This CDR3 is 14 amino acids long.

This clone was counted a few times. V is TRBV30 and J is TRBJ2-2; unclear D gene. Germline V lookup: CDR1 GTSNPN, CDR2 SVGIG (reference sequence). The V and J ends lost 1 base and 6 bases respectively, with 6 bases between them. CDR3 length: 12 residues. The CDR3 DNA sequence: TGTGCCTGGAGTGGACGGGCCGGGGAGCTGTTTTTT. Encoded protein: CAWSGRAGELFF. Together with reference TRBV30 and TRBJ2-2, the CDR3 gives the full variable domain: SQTIHQWPATLVQPVGSPLSLECTVEGTSNPNLYWYRQAAGRGLQLLFYSVGIGQISSEVPQNLSASRPQDRQFILSSKKLLLSDSGFYLCAWSGRAGELFFGEGSRLTVL.

This clone was seen only a few times. CDR3 in amino acids: CASSLVLADQETQYF. The CDR3 region has the DNA TGTGCCAGCAGCTTAGTCCTAGCCGACCAAGAGACCCAGTACTTC. V is TRBV7-9 and J is TRBJ2-5, with D possibly TRBD2 on 5 matching bases. The CDR3 length is 15 residues. Germline V gene data show CDR1 as SEHNR and CDR2 as FQNEAQ (reference sequence). Trimming removed 1 base from V and 0 bases from J, with 9 bases in between.

The CDR3 region has the DNA TGTGCCAGCAGCTTAGAGGGGGGACAGGGCGCCTACGAGCAGTACTTC. Its protein is CASSLEGGQGAYEQYF. The rearrangement joins TRBV7-9 to TRBJ2-7, with 9 positions matching TRBD1. The CDR3 extends over 16 amino acids. The V and J ends lost 1 base and 2 bases, in that order; junction bases with no gene match: 6. CDR1 is SEHNR and CDR2 is FQNEAQ in the germline V gene (reference sequence). Filled out from reference TRBV7-9 and TRBJ2-7, the complete variable domain reads DTGVSQNPRHKITKRGQNVTFRCDPISEHNRLYWYRQTLGQGPEFLTYFQNEAQLEKSRLLSDRFSAERPKGSFSTLEIQRTEQGDSAMYLCASSLEGGQGAYEQYFGPGTRLTVT.

The chain links TRBV9 to TRBJ1-1; D perhaps matches TRBD1 (6 bases). Germline-derived CDR1 and CDR2 are SGDLS and YYNGEE. V dropped 0 bases and J dropped 9 bases, with 12 bases sitting between them. The CDR3 is 13 residues long. The CDR3 DNA is TGTGCCAGCAGCGTAGATTTCCAGGGGAAAGCTTTCTTT. Translated, it gives CASSVDFQGKAFF.

The chain is built from TRBV4-3 and TRBJ1-6, with D possibly TRBD1 on 5 matching bases. This CDR3 is built from 14 residues. Germline-derived CDR1 and CDR2 are LGHNA and YSLEER. The V gene lost 3 bases and the J gene lost 8 bases, with 11 bases spanning the gap. CDR3 DNA sequence: TGCGCCAGCAGCCAGGCCCAGGGTTATTCACCCCTCCACTTT. Amino acids: CASSQAQGYSPLHF.

The gene calls are TRBV11-2 and TRBJ2-3; maybe TRBD2 (5 bases). Germline assignment: CDR1 SGHAT and CDR2 FQNNGV. V was shortened by 5 bases and J by 2 bases, with 11 bases between the two germline ends. The length of the CDR3 is 14 residues. CDR3 protein: CASSLGLHTDTQYF. CDR3 bases: TGTGCCAGCAGCCTCGGACTTCACACAGATACGCAGTATTTT.

The gene calls are TRBV7-2 and TRBJ1-5, with 8 bases aligning to TRBD1. The CDR3 is made up of 15 amino acids. Trimming at V came to 5 bases and at J to 2 bases, leaving 5 bases not matched to a gene. The germline gives CDR1 SGHTA, CDR2 FQGNSA. In DNA form, the CDR3 reads TGTGCCAGCAGCCCAGGGGGCTCTGGCAATCAGCCCCAGCATTTT. Protein: CASSPGGSGNQPQHF. The complete variable domain, with remaining parts taken from reference TRBV7-2 and TRBJ1-5, reads GAGVSQSPSNKVTEKGKDVELRCDPISGHTALYWYRQSLGQGLEFLIYFQGNSAPDKSGLPSDRFSAERTGGSVSTLTIQRTQQEDSAVYLCASSPGGSGNQPQHFGDGTRLSIL.

The chain employs TRBV20-1 and TRBJ1-2, with D perhaps matching TRBD1 (6 bases). V lost 6 bases, J lost 7 bases, and 12 bases lay in between. There are 11 residues in the CDR3. CDR1 and CDR2 (germline): DFQATT, SNEGSKA (reference sequence). This CDR3 is CSAHRESGYTF. CDR3 sequence (DNA): TGCAGTGCGCACAGGGAGTCTGGCTACACCTTC.

The chain uses TRBV6-5 and TRBJ1-2; D is unresolved. Germline CDR1 reads MNHEY; CDR2 reads SVGAGI. The germline V and J ends were trimmed by 4 bases and 5 bases, with 8 bases remaining between them. The CDR3 runs to 12 residues. The CDR3 DNA reads TGTGCCAGCAGTTCCGGGTTTTATGGCTACACCTTC. Its translation: CASSSGFYGYTF.

This clone was observed a few times. The chain uses TRBV14 and TRBJ2-3, with D unresolved. The CDR3 totals 17 residues. CDR1 is SGHDN and CDR2 is FVKESK in the germline V gene. V dropped 0 bases and J dropped 1 base, with 14 bases sitting between them. CDR3: CASSQDATGAGTDTQYF. The CDR3 DNA is TGTGCCAGCAGCCAAGATGCAACGGGTGCTGGCACAGATACGCAGTATTTT.

V gene TRBV4-3 combines with J gene TRBJ1-1; 10 bases map to TRBD1. Trimming at V came to 0 bases and at J to 3 bases, leaving 13 bases not matched to a gene. CDR1 and CDR2 from the germline V gene are LGHNA and YSLEER. The CDR3 is made up of 19 amino acids. In DNA form, the CDR3 reads TGCGCCAGCAGCCAAGATCTGAGGGGACAGGGGAAGATGGACACTGAAGCTTTCTTT. Protein sequence: CASSQDLRGQGKMDTEAFF.

This chain connects TRBV4-1 to TRBJ1-4; no definite D call. The CDR3 is 13 residues long. Germline CDR1 and CDR2: MGHRA and YSYEKL. V was pared by 0 bases and J by 13 bases, with 12 bases between. DNA of the CDR3: TGCGCCAGCAGCCAAGACAGGCCGGAGGTACTGTTTTTT. It specifies CASSQDRPEVLFF.

The J gene is TRBJ1-1, the V gene TRBV7-9, with a tentative D call TRBD1 (6 bases). The V end was cut by 9 bases, the J end by 0 bases, with 20 bases between. The germline CDR1 and CDR2 sequences are SEHNR and FQNEAQ (reference sequence). CDR3 length: 16 residues. In DNA form, the CDR3 reads TGTGCCAGTCGTACTCCCCGGGACAACCTGAACACTGAAGCTTTCTTT. The encoded protein is CASRTPRDNLNTEAFF.

The chain recombines TRBV27 with TRBJ2-4; 12 bases line up with TRBD2. The V gene end was trimmed by 0 bases and the J gene end by 15 bases; junction bases not matched to a gene: 15. CDR1 and CDR2 from the germline V gene are MNHEY and SMNVEV (reference sequence). The CDR3 extends over 17 amino acids. Here the CDR3 reads CASSLSRLAGGREGWYF. The CDR3 DNA reads as TGTGCCAGCAGTTTATCAAGGCTAGCGGGAGGGCGAGAGGGATGGTACTTC.

The chain links TRBV6-2 or TRBV6-3 to TRBJ1-1; 10 bases match TRBD1. CDR3 size: 15 residues. The V and J ends lost 5 bases and 6 bases, in that order; junction bases with no gene match: 9. Germline V gene data show CDR1 as MNHEY and CDR2 as SVGEGT. The CDR3 loop is CASSHDRGRFAEAFF. CDR3 DNA sequence: TGTGCCAGCAGTCATGACAGGGGGCGTTTCGCTGAAGCTTTCTTT.

The chain links TRBV3-1 (or the pseudogene TRBV3-2) to TRBJ2-4, with D possibly matching TRBD2 (5 bases). The germline V gene encodes CDR1 LGHDT and CDR2 YNNKEL (reference sequence). Between the trimmed V and J ends, which lost 1 base and 0 bases, there was a span of 10 bases. The CDR3 sequence is 16 residues long. CDR3 in DNA: TGTGCCAGCAGCCAAGTGTCCGGGAAAGCCAAAAACATTCAGTACTTC. Residues: CASSQVSGKAKNIQYF.

The chain recombines TRBV19 with TRBJ2-3; 7 bases are shared with TRBD1. The CDR3 spans 15 residues. Unmatched junction bases numbered 6, after V lost 4 bases and J lost 2 bases. Looked up from germline, CDR1 is LNHDA and CDR2 is SQIVND (reference sequence). CDR3 DNA sequence: TGTGCCAGTAGTACCTGGACAGGCATCACAGATACGCAGTATTTT. It yields the protein CASSTWTGITDTQYF.

The chain couples TRBV3-1 (or the pseudogene TRBV3-2) to TRBJ2-2; 7 bases align to TRBD2. V was clipped by 4 bases and J by 2 bases; unmatched bases: 7. Germline loops: CDR1 LGHDT, CDR2 YNNKEL (reference sequence). The length of the CDR3 is 16 residues. DNA of the CDR3: TGTGCCAGCAGCCCTCCGGGAGGCACTAACACCGGGGAGCTGTTTTTT. It yields the protein CASSPPGGTNTGELFF.

The V call is TRBV28, the J call TRBJ1-1, with 7 positions matching TRBD1. The trim removed 2 bases at V and 4 bases at J, leaving 4 bases unmatched. Germline loops: CDR1 MDHEN, CDR2 SYDVKM. CDR3 length equals 14 residues. Written as DNA, the CDR3 is TGTGCCAGCAGTTTAAAGGGGGCGGCCACTGAAGCTTTCTTT. It codes for CASSLKGAATEAFF.